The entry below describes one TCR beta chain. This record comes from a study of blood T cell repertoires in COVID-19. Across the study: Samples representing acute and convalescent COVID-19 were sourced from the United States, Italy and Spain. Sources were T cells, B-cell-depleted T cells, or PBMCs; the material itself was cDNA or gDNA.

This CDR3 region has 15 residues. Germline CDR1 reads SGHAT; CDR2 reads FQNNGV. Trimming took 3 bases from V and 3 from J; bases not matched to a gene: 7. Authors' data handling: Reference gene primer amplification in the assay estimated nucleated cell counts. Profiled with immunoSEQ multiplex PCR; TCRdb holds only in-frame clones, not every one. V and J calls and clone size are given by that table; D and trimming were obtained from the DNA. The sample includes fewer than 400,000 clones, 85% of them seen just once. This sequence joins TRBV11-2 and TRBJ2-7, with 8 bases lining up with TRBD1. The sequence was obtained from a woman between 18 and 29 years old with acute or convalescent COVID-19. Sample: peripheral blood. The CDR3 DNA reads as TGTGCCAGCAGCTTGGACAGGGCTGAAGTCTACGAGCAGTACTTC. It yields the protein CASSLDRAEVYEQYF.